This T cell receptor beta chain emerged from a study of blood T cell repertoires in COVID-19. Assay used: immunoSEQ multiplex PCR; TCRdb lists only in-frame clones, some missing. The sample includes some 340,000 clones, roughly four fifths of them seen just once. The sequence was collected from a woman aged 45 to 65 who had recovered from COVID-19. Material for sequencing was PBMCs or T cells enriched from blood (not recorded which).

This chain's CDR3 is CASSLAGGWIETQYF. The CDR3 DNA sequence: TGTGCCAGCAGCTTAGCAGGGGGCTGGATAGAGACCCAGTACTTC. The V gene is TRBV11-3, the J gene TRBJ2-5; 8 nucleotides agree with TRBD1. CDR1 is SGHNT, CDR2 YENEEA, per germline. The length of the CDR3 is 15 residues. Trimming removed 1 base from V and 4 bases from J; junction bases left unmatched: 5.